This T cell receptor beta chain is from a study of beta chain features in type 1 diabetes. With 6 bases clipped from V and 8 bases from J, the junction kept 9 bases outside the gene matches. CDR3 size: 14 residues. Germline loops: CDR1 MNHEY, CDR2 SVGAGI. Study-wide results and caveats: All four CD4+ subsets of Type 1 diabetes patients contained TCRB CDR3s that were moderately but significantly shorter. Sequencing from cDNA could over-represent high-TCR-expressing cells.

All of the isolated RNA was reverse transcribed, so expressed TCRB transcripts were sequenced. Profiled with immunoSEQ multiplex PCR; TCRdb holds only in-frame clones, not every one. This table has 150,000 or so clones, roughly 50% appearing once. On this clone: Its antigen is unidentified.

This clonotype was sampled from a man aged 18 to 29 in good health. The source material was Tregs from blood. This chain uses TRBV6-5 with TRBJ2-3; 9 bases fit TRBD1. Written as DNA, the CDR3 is TGTGCCAGCAGACCGGGACAGGGAAGGGGTACGCAGTATTTT. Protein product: CASRPGQGRGTQYF.